This T cell receptor (beta chain) came from a study of T cells after yellow fever vaccination. Background on the study: Researchers used SMART-Seq v4 Ultra Low Input to prepare fractions that had low cell numbers. Study-wide results and limits: Post-booster repertoires contained most primary-vaccination clones again (roughly 96% CD4, approximately 86% CD8).

The table lists this clonotype with many counts. Its antigen is unknown. TCR cDNA was made by 5'RACE template switching, adding a universal primer site and UMIs. TCRdb recomputed calls from the 5' RACE reads with MiXCR, one row per CDR3 protein. The sample gives roughly 65,000 distinct CDR3 sequences, approximately 5.9% of which show up once; less than 2.5% is in the top ten. CDR1 and CDR2 (germline): DFQATT, SNEGSKA (reference sequence). The CDR3 is 13 residues long. Deletions cut 2 bases from V and 4 bases from J, with 9 bases between. The source material was CD4+ T cells sorted from PBMCs, sampled less than 16 days after the first yellow fever vaccination. The TCR originated in a man aged 18-30 years who received the YFV17D yellow fever vaccine. The J gene is TRBJ1-5, the V gene TRBV20-1, with D uncertain. The CDR3 bases are TGCAGTGCTAGAATGGCACCAAATCAGCCCCAGCATTTT. Its translation: CSARMAPNQPQHF.